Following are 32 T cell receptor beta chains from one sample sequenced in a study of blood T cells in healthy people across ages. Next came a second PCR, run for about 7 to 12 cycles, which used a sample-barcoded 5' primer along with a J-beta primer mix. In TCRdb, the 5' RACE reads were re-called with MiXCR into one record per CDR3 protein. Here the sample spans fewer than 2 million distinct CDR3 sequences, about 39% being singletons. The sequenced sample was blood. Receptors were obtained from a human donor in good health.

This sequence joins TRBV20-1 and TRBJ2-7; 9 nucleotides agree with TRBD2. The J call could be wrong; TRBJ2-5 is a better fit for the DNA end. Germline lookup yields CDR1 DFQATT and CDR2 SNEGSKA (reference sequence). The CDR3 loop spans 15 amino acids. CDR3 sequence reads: CSARRGASGVETQYF. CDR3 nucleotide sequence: TGCAGTGCTAGGCGGGGTGCTAGCGGGGTAGAGACCCAGTACTTC.

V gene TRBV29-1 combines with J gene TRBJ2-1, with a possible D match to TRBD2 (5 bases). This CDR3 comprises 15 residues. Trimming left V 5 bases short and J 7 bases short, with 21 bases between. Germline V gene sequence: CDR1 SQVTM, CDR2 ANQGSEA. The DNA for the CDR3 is TGCAGCGTTCCCTCACGGGAACTCGGGATGAATGAGCAGTTCTTC. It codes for CSVPSRELGMNEQFF.

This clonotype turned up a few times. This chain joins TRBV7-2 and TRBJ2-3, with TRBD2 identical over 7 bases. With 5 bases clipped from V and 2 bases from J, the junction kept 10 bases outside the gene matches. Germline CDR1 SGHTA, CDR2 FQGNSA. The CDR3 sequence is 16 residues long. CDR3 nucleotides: TGTGCCAGCAGCCCTGAAGCGGGGCTAAACACAGATACGCAGTATTTT. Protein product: CASSPEAGLNTDTQYF. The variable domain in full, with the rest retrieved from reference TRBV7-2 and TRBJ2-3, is GAGVSQSPSNKVTEKGKDVELRCDPISGHTALYWYRQSLGQGLEFLIYFQGNSAPDKSGLPSDRFSAERTGGSVSTLTIQRTQQEDSAVYLCASSPEAGLNTDTQYFGPGTRLTVL.

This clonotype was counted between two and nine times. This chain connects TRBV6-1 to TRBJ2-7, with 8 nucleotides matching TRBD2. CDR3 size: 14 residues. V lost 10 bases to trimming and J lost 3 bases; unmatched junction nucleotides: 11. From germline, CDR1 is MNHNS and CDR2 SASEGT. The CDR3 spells CAIRDELAVYEQYF. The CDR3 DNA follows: TGTGCCATAAGGGACGAACTAGCGGTCTACGAGCAGTACTTC.

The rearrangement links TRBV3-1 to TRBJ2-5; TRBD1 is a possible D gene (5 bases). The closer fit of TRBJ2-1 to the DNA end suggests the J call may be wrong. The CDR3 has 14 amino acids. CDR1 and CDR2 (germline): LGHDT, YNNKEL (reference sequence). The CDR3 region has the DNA TGTGCCAGCAGCCCTGACAGCACCCAAGAGCCCCAGTTCTTC. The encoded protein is CASSPDSTQEPQFF.

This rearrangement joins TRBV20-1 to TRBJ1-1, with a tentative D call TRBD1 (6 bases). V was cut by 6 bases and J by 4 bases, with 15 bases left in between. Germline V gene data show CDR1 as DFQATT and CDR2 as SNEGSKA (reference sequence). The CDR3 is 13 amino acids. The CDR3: CSASRGEATEAFF. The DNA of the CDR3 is TGCAGTGCATCAAGGGGGGAGGCCACTGAAGCTTTCTTT.

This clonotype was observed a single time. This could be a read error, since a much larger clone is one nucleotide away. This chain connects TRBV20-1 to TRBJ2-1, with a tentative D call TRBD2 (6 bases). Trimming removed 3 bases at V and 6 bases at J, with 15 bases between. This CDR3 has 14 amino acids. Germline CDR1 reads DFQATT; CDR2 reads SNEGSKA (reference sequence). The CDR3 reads CSASSGVPPNEQFF. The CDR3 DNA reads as TGCAGTGCTAGTTCGGGGGTCCCACCCAATGAGCAGTTCTTC.

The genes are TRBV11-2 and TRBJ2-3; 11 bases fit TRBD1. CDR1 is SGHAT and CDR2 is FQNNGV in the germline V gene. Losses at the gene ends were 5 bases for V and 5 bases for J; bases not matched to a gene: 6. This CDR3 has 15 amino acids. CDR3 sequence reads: CASSPRTGGGDTQYF. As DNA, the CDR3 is TGTGCCAGCAGCCCGAGGACAGGGGGCGGAGATACGCAGTATTTT.

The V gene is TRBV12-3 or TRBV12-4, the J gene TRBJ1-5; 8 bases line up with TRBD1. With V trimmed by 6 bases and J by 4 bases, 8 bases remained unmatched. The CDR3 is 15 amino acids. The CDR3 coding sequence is TGTGCCAGCAGCTACGACAGGGGTTGGAATCAGCCCCAGCATTTT. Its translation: CASSYDRGWNQPQHF.

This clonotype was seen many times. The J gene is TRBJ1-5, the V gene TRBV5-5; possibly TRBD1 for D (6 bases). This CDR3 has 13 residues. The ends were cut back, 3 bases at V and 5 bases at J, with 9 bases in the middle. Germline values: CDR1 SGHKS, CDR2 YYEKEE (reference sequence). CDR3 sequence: CASSSSGDQPQHF. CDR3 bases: TGTGCCAGCAGCTCCTCAGGGGATCAGCCCCAGCATTTT. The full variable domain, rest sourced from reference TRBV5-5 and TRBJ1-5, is DAGVTQSPTHLIKTRGQQVTLRCSPISGHKSVSWYQQVLGQGPQFIFQYYEKEERGRGNFPDRFSARQFPNYSSELNVNALLLGDSALYLCASSSSGDQPQHFGDGTRLSIL.

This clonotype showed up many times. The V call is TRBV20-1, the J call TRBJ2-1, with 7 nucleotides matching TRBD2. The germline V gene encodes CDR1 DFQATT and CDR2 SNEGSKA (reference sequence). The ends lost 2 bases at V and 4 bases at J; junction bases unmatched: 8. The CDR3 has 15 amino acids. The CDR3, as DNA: TGCAGTGCTAGAAAGGAGGGTAGCGGGTACAATGAGCAGTTCTTC. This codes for CSARKEGSGYNEQFF.

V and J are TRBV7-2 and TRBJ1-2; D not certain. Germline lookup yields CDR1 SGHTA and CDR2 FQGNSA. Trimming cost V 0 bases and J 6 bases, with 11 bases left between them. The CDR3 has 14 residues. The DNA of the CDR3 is TGTGCCAGCAGCTTAGCGCGGGCAGGTCATGGCTACACCTTC. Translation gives CASSLARAGHGYTF.

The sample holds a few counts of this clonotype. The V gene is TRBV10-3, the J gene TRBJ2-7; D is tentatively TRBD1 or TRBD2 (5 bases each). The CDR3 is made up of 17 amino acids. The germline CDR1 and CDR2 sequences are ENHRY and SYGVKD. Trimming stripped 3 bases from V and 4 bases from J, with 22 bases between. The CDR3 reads CAISDSRKGTGVYEQYF. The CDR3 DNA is TGTGCCATCAGTGATTCTCGGAAGGGGACGGGTGTATACGAGCAGTACTTC.

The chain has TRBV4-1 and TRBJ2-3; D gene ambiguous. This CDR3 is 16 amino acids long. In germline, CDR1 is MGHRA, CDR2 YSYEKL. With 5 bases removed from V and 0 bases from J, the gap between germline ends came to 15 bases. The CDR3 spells CASSVGQDLSTDTQYF. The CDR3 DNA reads TGCGCCAGCAGCGTTGGCCAGGACCTAAGCACAGATACGCAGTATTTT.

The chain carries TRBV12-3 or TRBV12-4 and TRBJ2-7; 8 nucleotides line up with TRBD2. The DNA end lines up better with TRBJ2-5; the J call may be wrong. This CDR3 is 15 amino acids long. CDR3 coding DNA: TGTGCCAGCAGTTTCACTAGCGGAGGTTTAGAGACCCAGTACTTC. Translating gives CASSFTSGGLETQYF.

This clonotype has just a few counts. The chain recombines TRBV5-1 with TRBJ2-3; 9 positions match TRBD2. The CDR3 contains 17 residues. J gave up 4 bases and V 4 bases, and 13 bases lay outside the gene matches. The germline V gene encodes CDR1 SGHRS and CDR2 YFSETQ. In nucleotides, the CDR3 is TGCGCCAGCAGCCTGGGAGGCGCTAGCGGGGAAGCAGATACGCAGTATTTT. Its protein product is CASSLGGASGEADTQYF.

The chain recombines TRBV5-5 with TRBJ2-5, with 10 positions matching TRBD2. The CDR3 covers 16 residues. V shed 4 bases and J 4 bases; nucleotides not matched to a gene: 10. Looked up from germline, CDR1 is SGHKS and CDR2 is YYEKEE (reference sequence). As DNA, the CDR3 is TGTGCCAGCAGCCGGGGGGCTAGCGGGGGTCGAGAGACCCAGTACTTC. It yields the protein CASSRGASGGRETQYF.

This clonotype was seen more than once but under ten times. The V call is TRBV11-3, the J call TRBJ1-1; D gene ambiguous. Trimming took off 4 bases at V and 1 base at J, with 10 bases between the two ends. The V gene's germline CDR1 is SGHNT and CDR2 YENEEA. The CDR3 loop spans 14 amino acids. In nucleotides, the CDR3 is TGTGCCAGCAGCTCTTCGGGCGCGAACACTGAAGCTTTCTTT. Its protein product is CASSSSGANTEAFF.

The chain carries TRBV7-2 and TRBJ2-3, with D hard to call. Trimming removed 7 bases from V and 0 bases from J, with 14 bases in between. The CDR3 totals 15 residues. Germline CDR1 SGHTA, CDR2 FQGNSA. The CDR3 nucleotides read TGTGCCAGCACCGACGGACGGATAAGCACAGATACGCAGTATTTT. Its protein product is CASTDGRISTDTQYF. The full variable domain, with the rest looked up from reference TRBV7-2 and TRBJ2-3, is GAGVSQSPSNKVTEKGKDVELRCDPISGHTALYWYRQSLGQGLEFLIYFQGNSAPDKSGLPSDRFSAERTGGSVSTLTIQRTQQEDSAVYLCASTDGRISTDTQYFGPGTRLTVL.

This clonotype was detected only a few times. The chain's CDR3 is CASRGWGGAESGYTF. DNA for the CDR3: TGTGCCAGCAGGGGCTGGGGAGGGGCGGAGAGTGGCTACACCTTC. The rearrangement uses TRBV12-3 or TRBV12-4 and TRBJ1-2, with a weak D call TRBD1 (5 bases). The CDR3 consists of 15 residues. V was trimmed by 6 bases and J by 7 bases, leaving 21 bases between them.

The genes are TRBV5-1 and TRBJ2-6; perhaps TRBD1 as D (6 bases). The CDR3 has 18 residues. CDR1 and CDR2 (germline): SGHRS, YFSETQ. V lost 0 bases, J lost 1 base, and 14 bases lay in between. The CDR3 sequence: CASSLAPGEGSGANVLTF. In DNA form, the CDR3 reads TGCGCCAGCAGCTTGGCCCCAGGGGAAGGGTCTGGGGCCAACGTCCTGACTTTC.

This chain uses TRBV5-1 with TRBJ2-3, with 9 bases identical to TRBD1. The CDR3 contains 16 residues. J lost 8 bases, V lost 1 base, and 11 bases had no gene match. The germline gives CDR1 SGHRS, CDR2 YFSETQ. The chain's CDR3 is CASSLSETGGIGTQYF. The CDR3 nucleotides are TGCGCCAGCAGCTTGTCTGAGACAGGGGGGATCGGTACGCAGTATTTT.

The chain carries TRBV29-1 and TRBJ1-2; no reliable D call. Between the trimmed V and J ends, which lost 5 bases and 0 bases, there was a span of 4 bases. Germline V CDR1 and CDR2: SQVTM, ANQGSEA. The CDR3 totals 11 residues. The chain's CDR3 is CSVQSNYGYTF. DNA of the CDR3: TGCAGCGTTCAATCTAACTATGGCTACACCTTC.

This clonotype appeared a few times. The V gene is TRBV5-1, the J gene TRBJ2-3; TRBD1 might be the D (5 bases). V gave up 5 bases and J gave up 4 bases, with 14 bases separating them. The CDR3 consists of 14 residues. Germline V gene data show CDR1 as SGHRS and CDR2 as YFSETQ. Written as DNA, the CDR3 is TGCGCCAGCAGTGAAGGGGCGCGGTCAGATACGCAGTATTTT. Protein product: CASSEGARSDTQYF.

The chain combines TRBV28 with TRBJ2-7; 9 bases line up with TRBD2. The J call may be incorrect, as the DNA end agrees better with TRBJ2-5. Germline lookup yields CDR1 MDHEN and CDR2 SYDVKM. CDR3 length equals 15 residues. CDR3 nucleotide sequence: TGTGCCAGCAGGGTAGCGGGGGTTCGATTAGGGACCCAGTACTTC. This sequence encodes CASRVAGVRLGTQYF.

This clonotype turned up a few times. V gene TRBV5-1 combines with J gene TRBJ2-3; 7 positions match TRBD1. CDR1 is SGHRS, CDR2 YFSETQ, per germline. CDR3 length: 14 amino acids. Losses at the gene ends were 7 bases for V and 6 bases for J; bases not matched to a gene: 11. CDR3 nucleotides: TGCGCCAGCTTGACAGGGCCCGGTGGGGATACGCAGTATTTT. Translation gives CASLTGPGGDTQYF.

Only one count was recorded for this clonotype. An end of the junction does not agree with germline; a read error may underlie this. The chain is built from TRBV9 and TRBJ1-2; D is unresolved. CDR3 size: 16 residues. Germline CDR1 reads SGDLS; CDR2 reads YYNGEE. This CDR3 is CASSVVFPTRNYDYTF. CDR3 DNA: TGTGCCAGCAGCGTAGTCTTCCCGACACGCAACTATGACTACACCTTC.

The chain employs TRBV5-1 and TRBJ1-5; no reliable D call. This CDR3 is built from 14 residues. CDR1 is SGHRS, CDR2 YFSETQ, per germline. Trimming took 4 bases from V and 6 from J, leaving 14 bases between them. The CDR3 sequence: CASSPESGGQPQHF. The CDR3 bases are TGCGCCAGCAGCCCGGAGTCCGGAGGTCAGCCCCAGCATTTT. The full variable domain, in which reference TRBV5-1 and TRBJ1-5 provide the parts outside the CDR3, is KAGVTQTPRYLIKTRGQQVTLSCSPISGHRSVSWYQQTPGQGLQFLFEYFSETQRNKGNFPGRFSGRQFSNSRSEMNVSTLELGDSALYLCASSPESGGQPQHFGDGTRLSIL.

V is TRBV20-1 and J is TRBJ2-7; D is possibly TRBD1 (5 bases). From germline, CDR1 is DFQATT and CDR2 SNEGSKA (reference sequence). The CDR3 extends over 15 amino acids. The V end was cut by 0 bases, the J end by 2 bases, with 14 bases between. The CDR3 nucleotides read TGCAGTGCTAGAGATTTAAGGACATCAACCTACGAGCAGTACTTC. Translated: CSARDLRTSTYEQYF.

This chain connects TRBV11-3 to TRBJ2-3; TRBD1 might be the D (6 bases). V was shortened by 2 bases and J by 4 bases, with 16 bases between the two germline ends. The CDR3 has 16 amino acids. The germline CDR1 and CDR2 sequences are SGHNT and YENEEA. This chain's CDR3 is CASSLLRTAWADTQYF. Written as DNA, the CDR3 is TGTGCCAGCAGCTTATTGAGGACAGCTTGGGCAGATACGCAGTATTTT.

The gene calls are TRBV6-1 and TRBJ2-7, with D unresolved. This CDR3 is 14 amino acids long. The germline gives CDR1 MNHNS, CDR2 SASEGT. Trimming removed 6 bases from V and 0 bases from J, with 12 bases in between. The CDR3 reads CASSLAARSYEQYF. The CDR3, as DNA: TGTGCCAGCAGCCTGGCCGCGCGCTCCTACGAGCAGTACTTC.

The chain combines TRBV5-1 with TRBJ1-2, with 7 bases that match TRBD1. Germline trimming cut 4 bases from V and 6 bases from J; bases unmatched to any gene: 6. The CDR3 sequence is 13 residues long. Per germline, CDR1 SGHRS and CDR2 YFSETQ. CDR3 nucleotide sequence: TGCGCCAGCAGCATGCGGACAGGAGATGGCTACACCTTC. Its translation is CASSMRTGDGYTF. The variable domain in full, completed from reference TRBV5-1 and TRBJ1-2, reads KAGVTQTPRYLIKTRGQQVTLSCSPISGHRSVSWYQQTPGQGLQFLFEYFSETQRNKGNFPGRFSGRQFSNSRSEMNVSTLELGDSALYLCASSMRTGDGYTFGSGTRLTVV.